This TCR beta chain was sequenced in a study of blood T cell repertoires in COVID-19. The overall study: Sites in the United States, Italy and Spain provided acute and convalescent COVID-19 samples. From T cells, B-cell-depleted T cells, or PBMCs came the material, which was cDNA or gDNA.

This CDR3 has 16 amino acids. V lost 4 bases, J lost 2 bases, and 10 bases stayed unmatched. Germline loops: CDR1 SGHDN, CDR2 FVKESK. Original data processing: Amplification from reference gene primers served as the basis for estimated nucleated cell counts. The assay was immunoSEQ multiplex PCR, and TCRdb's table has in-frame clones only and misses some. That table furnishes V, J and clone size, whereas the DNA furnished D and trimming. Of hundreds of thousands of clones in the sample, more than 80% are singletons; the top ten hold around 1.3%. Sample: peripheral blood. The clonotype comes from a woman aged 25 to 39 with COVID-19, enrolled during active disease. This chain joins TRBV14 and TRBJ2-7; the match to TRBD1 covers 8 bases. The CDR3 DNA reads TGTGCCAGCAGCCCCCTTTCCGGACAGGGTACCTACGAGCAGTACTTC. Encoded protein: CASSPLSGQGTYEQYF.